The next 19 T cell receptor beta chains were all read from a single sample in a study of shared clonotypes between healthy human individuals. Sequencing was performed with immunoSEQ multiplex PCR; in TCRdb, only in-frame clones are kept and a portion is missing. The sample lists about 1 million clones; 75% to 85% were seen once. Sequencing was carried out using memory CD4+ T cells from PBMCs. Documented subset: CD45RA-negative fraction. These receptors all stem from a man in his late teens or twenties in good health. Some clones in this sample may be carry-over from other donors' samples.

In the case of this clone: This likely reflects a read error, since a far larger clone is one base away. In the same sample, other DNA sequences code for this CDR3. The J gene is TRBJ1-1, the V gene TRBV7-2, with D perhaps TRBD1 (5 bases). The length of the CDR3 is 13 residues. The V end was cut by 1 base, the J end by 3 bases, with 6 bases between. Germline CDR1 and CDR2: SGHTA and FQGNSA. CDR3 protein: CASSLGGDTEAFF. The CDR3 nucleotides read TGTGCCAGCAGCTTAGGGGGGGACACTGAAGCTTTCTTT.

The chain couples TRBV2 to TRBJ2-1, with TRBD2 identical over 9 bases. The CDR3 is 15 residues long. V lost 4 bases, J lost 10 bases, and 11 bases stayed unmatched. The germline V gene encodes CDR1 SNHLY and CDR2 FYNNEI. For the CDR3, the DNA is TGTGCCAGCAGTGCTTGGGTAGCGGGAGCCGGCGAGCAGTTCTTC. It encodes CASSAWVAGAGEQFF.

There are a few counts of this clone. DNA for the CDR3: TGTGCCAGCAGCCAAGATGCACAGGGGGGAAATGAAAAACTGTTTTTT. Protein: CASSQDAQGGNEKLFF. The chain recombines TRBV4-2 with TRBJ1-4; 8 bases align to TRBD1. Looked up from germline, CDR1 is LGHNA and CDR2 is YNFKEQ. The CDR3 totals 16 residues. V dropped 0 bases and J dropped 5; count of bases not matched to a gene: 5.

This clone occurred many times. This sequence joins TRBV5-6 and TRBJ1-2; D is possibly TRBD1 (6 bases). The V gene's germline CDR1 is SGHDT and CDR2 YYEEEE. The CDR3 contains 15 residues. V lost 2 bases and J 6 bases, leaving 17 bases between the germline ends. CDR3 sequence (DNA): TGTGCCAGCAGCTTATTTTCGGGGGGCGGGAATGGCTACACCTTC. This codes for CASSLFSGGGNGYTF. Drawing the rest from reference TRBV5-6 and TRBJ1-2, the complete variable domain is DAGVTQSPTHLIKTRGQQVTLRCSPKSGHDTVSWYQQALGQGPQFIFQYYEEEERQRGNFPDRFSGHQFPNYSSELNVNALLLGDSALYLCASSLFSGGGNGYTFGSGTRLTVV.

There are a few counts of this clone. V is TRBV11-2 and J is TRBJ1-3; 7 bases fit TRBD1. The germline V gene encodes CDR1 SGHAT and CDR2 FQNNGV. CDR3 length: 17 amino acids. J lost 4 bases, V lost 1 base, and 10 bases had no gene match. CDR3 sequence: CASSLARGGPWGNTIYF. The DNA for the CDR3 is TGTGCCAGCAGCTTAGCCAGAGGGGGCCCGTGGGGAAACACCATATATTTT.

The V call is TRBV6-6, the J call TRBJ1-1; 7 bases align to TRBD1. From germline, CDR1 is MNHNY and CDR2 SVGAGI (reference sequence). This CDR3 is 12 amino acids long. J gave up 5 bases and V 7 bases, and 4 bases lay outside the gene matches. As DNA, the CDR3 is TGTGCCAGCAAGACAGGGACGACTGAAGCTTTCTTT. Its protein product is CASKTGTTEAFF.

A single count supports this clone. The chain uses TRBV6-6 and TRBJ1-5; tentative D call: TRBD1 (5 bases). CDR1 and CDR2 (germline): MNHNY, SVGAGI (reference sequence). This CDR3 has 15 residues. V shed 0 bases and J shed 6 bases, with 12 bases lying between them. In nucleotides, the CDR3 is TGTGCCAGCAGTTACTCGGGGGACCCTATTCAGCCCCAGCATTTT. Protein: CASSYSGDPIQPQHF.

This rearrangement joins TRBV9 to TRBJ2-1, with D unclear. The germline V and J ends were trimmed by 2 bases and 4 bases, with 13 bases remaining between them. Germline lookup yields CDR1 SGDLS and CDR2 YYNGEE. The CDR3 is made up of 15 amino acids. CDR3 nucleotides: TGTGCCAGCAGCGTTGGAAATGGGGTTTACAATGAGCAGTTCTTC. Its translation is CASSVGNGVYNEQFF.

This chain joins TRBV20-1 and TRBJ1-2; D gene uncertain. There are 10 residues in the CDR3. Trimming pared 3 bases from V and 3 bases from J, leaving 2 bases between. CDR1 DFQATT and CDR2 SNEGSKA come from the germline V gene (reference sequence). DNA for the CDR3: TGCAGTGCTAGGGACTATGGCTACACCTTC. This encodes CSARDYGYTF.

The rearrangement links TRBV7-2 to TRBJ2-7; D is uncertain. V lost 5 bases and J lost 0, with 11 bases in between. This CDR3 has 14 residues. Germline V gene data show CDR1 as SGHTA and CDR2 as FQGNSA. The CDR3 nucleotides are TGTGCCAGCAGCCAGCGCGGCTACTCCTACGAGCAGTACTTC. Encoded protein: CASSQRGYSYEQYF.

The rearrangement uses TRBV19 and TRBJ2-2, with D possibly matching TRBD1 (5 bases). CDR1 is LNHDA, CDR2 SQIVND, per germline (reference sequence). The CDR3 extends over 15 amino acids. The V end was cut by 3 bases, the J end by 5 bases, with 13 bases between. The CDR3 region has the DNA TGTGCCAGTAGTATTCAGTCAGGGTGGACCGGGGAGCTGTTTTTT. This encodes CASSIQSGWTGELFF. Supplemented by reference TRBV19 and TRBJ2-2, the full variable domain reads DGGITQSPKYLFRKEGQNVTLSCEQNLNHDAMYWYRQDPGQGLRLIYYSQIVNDFQKGDIAEGYSVSREKKESFPLTVTSAQKNPTAFYLCASSIQSGWTGELFFGEGSRLTVL.

The chain uses TRBV7-2 and TRBJ2-4, with TRBD2 identical over 10 bases. CDR1 SGHTA and CDR2 FQGNSA come from the germline V gene. V gave up 10 bases and J gave up 7 bases; unmatched junction bases: 10. The CDR3 is made up of 14 amino acids. The CDR3 region is CATGRAGGANIQYF. CDR3 bases: TGTGCCACGGGCCGAGCGGGAGGGGCGAACATTCAGTACTTC.

The table lists this clone with many counts. The chain recombines TRBV10-1 with TRBJ2-7; TRBD1 matches at 8 bases. V trimming: 8 bases; J trimming: 3 bases; junction bases outside the gene matches: 12. Per germline, CDR1 WNHNN and CDR2 SYGVQD (reference sequence). The CDR3 loop spans 15 amino acids. CDR3: CASGGSTGVCYEQYF. For the CDR3, the DNA is TGCGCCAGCGGCGGCTCGACAGGGGTTTGCTACGAGCAGTACTTC.

The rearrangement uses TRBV7-9 and TRBJ2-2, with no clear D. Between the trimmed V and J ends, which lost 3 bases and 6 bases, there was a span of 8 bases. The CDR3 spans 13 residues. The germline gives CDR1 SEHNR, CDR2 FQNEAQ (reference sequence). This chain's CDR3 is CASSFEPPGELFF. DNA of the CDR3: TGTGCCAGCAGCTTCGAGCCTCCCGGGGAGCTGTTTTTT.

The CDR3, as DNA: TGTGCCAGCAGTTTTACCCGGGACAGCCAAGAGACCCAGTACTTC. The encoded protein is CASSFTRDSQETQYF. This rearrangement joins TRBV27 to TRBJ2-5, with 7 bases identical to TRBD1. The V segment lost 3 bases and the J segment 1 base; nucleotides outside the gene matches: 5. The CDR3 totals 15 residues. The germline gives CDR1 MNHEY, CDR2 SMNVEV (reference sequence).

This chain joins TRBV5-1 and TRBJ2-5; D remains unclear. V was clipped by 4 bases and J by 1 base, with 14 bases between them. This CDR3 spans 15 amino acids. Germline V gene sequence: CDR1 SGHRS, CDR2 YFSETQ. DNA of the CDR3: TGCGCCAGCAGCGACATCACAGAGATCCAAGAGACCCAGTACTTC. Encoded protein: CASSDITEIQETQYF. The full variable domain, its missing parts supplied by reference TRBV5-1 and TRBJ2-5, is KAGVTQTPRYLIKTRGQQVTLSCSPISGHRSVSWYQQTPGQGLQFLFEYFSETQRNKGNFPGRFSGRQFSNSRSEMNVSTLELGDSALYLCASSDITEIQETQYFGPGTRLLVL.

The chain links TRBV25-1 to TRBJ2-7; D is perhaps TRBD1 or TRBD2 (5 bases each). Per the germline V gene, CDR1 is MGHDK and CDR2 is SYGVNS. The CDR3 is 15 amino acids. V was trimmed by 2 bases and J by 6 bases, leaving 17 bases between them. This CDR3 reads CASSEVGAPFGEQYF. DNA for the CDR3: TGTGCCAGCAGTGAAGTCGGGGCTCCCTTCGGCGAGCAGTACTTC.

This chain connects TRBV28 to TRBJ1-4, with a possible D match to TRBD1 (5 bases). This CDR3 has 17 residues. Deletions cut 6 bases from V and 0 bases from J, with 17 bases between. Germline CDR1 reads MDHEN; CDR2 reads SYDVKM. CDR3 DNA sequence: TGTGCCAGCAGCCTGCCAGGGTGGGGAGCAACTAATGAAAAACTGTTTTTT. Protein product: CASSLPGWGATNEKLFF.

This clone was found many times. The chain links TRBV5-4 to TRBJ1-4, with D perhaps matching TRBD1 (6 bases). The V and J ends lost 4 bases and 10 bases respectively, with 23 bases between them. The germline V gene encodes CDR1 SGHNT and CDR2 YYREEE (reference sequence). This CDR3 spans 16 amino acids. The CDR3 reads CASSPTTSQEGGKLFF. CDR3 sequence (DNA): TGTGCCAGCAGCCCGACAACTTCTCAGGAAGGGGGAAAACTGTTTTTT. Using reference TRBV5-4 and TRBJ1-4 for the parts outside the CDR3, the full variable domain is ETGVTQSPTHLIKTRGQQVTLRCSSQSGHNTVSWYQQALGQGPQFIFQYYREEENGRGNFPPRFSGLQFPNYSSELNVNALELDDSALYLCASSPTTSQEGGKLFFGSGTQLSVL.